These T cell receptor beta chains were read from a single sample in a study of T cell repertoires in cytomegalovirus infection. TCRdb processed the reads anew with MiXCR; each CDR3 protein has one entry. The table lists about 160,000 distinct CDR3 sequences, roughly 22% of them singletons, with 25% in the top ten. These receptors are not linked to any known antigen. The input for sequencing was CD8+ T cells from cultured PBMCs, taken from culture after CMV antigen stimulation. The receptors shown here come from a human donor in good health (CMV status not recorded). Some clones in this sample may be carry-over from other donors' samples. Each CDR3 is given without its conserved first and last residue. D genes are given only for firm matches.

CDR3aa: ASSNHDGNTEAF
d_gene: .
v_gene: TRBV7-2

CDR3aa: ASSYTGVTGELF
d_gene: TRBD1
v_gene: TRBV7-2

CDR3aa: ASSTDREVNQPQH
d_gene: TRBD1
v_gene: TRBV12-3/TRBV12-4

CDR3aa: ASSLDGRGNEQF
d_gene: .
v_gene: TRBV7-9

CDR3aa: ASSPSPEAF
d_gene: .
v_gene: TRBV7-8

CDR3aa: ASSQGQGMDIAGELF
d_gene: .
v_gene: TRBV4-3

CDR3aa: ASSPPLTGLRNTIY
d_gene: .
v_gene: TRBV7-2

CDR3aa: ASSLGGDAGRFSYEQY
d_gene: .
v_gene: TRBV7-8

CDR3aa: ASSVVGRTYSNYGYT
d_gene: .
v_gene: TRBV6-1

CDR3aa: ASSETGSPREQY
d_gene: .
v_gene: TRBV7-2

CDR3aa: ASSPYGGHTNTGELF
d_gene: .
v_gene: TRBV11-3

CDR3aa: ASSARGYYEQY
d_gene: .
v_gene: TRBV6-1

CDR3aa: ASRAVGRNTEAF
d_gene: .
v_gene: TRBV7-2

CDR3aa: ASSQGMTSGDYNEQF
d_gene: TRBD2
v_gene: TRBV10-2

CDR3aa: ASSSWTSGSREQF
d_gene: TRBD2
v_gene: TRBV7-2

CDR3aa: ASSLGQGVHGYT
d_gene: TRBD1
v_gene: TRBV7-8

CDR3aa: ASSYSYTTGASYEQY
d_gene: .
v_gene: TRBV6-2/TRBV6-3

CDR3aa: ASSLKAITSNQPQH
d_gene: .
v_gene: TRBV12-3/TRBV12-4

CDR3aa: ASSLGAWQGNQPQH
d_gene: .
v_gene: TRBV7-9

CDR3aa: ASTLPPGQLWSGANVLT
d_gene: TRBD1
v_gene: TRBV6-1

CDR3aa: ASSSPAGTSSYEQY
d_gene: .
v_gene: TRBV9

CDR3aa: ASSLTWDPVNIQY
d_gene: .
v_gene: TRBV7-9

CDR3aa: ASSLSESVETQY
d_gene: .
v_gene: TRBV7-9

CDR3aa: ASSDHQSSGNTIY
d_gene: .
v_gene: TRBV9

CDR3aa: ASSAAANTGELF
d_gene: .
v_gene: TRBV7-6

CDR3aa: ASSFGGQGATNTEAF
d_gene: TRBD1
v_gene: TRBV7-8

CDR3aa: ASSLLQGTDEQY
d_gene: .
v_gene: TRBV7-8

CDR3aa: ASSPAFRRGVSSYNEQF
d_gene: .
v_gene: TRBV28